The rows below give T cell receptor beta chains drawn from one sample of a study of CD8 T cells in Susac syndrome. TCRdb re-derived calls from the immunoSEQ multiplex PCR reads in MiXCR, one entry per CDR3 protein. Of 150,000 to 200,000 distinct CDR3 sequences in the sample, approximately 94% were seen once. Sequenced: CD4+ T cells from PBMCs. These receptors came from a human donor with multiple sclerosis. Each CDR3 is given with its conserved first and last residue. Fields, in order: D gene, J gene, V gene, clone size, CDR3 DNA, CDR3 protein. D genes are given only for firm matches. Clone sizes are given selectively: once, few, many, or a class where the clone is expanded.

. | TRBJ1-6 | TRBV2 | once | TGTGCCAGCAGTGCAGAGGGTTTCGGTTCACCCCTCCACTTT | CASSAEGFGSPLHF
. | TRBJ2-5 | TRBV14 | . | TGTGCCAGCGGCTACCTTGGGACCCAGTACTTC | CASGYLGTQYF
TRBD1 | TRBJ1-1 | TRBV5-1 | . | TGCGCCAGCAGCAGAGATCCAGGGGGCACTGAAGCTTTCTTT | CASSRDPGGTEAFF
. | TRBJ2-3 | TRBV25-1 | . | TGTGCCAGCAGTGAATCACAGGGTATGCGGCAGTATTTT | CASSESQGMRQYF
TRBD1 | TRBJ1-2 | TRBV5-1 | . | TGCGCCAGCAGCAAACAACAGGGGACAGGGGACTATGGCTACACCTTC | CASSKQQGTGDYGYTF
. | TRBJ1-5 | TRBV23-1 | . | TGCGCCAGCAGTCCTCCCCAGCATTTT | CASSPPQHF
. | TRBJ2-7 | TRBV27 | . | TGTGCCAGCAGCTCGGACGGGACCATTGTTCCGTACTTC | CASSSDGTIVPYF
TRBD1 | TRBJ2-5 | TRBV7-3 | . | TGTGCCAGCAGCTTAGCCGGGACAGGGAAAGAGACCCAGTACTTC | CASSLAGTGKETQYF
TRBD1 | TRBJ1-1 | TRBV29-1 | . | TGCAGCGCCTACAGGGGGCTGTTGGACACTGAAGCTTTCTTT | CSAYRGLLDTEAFF
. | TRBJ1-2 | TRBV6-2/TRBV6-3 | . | TGTGCCAGCAGTTCCCCGGGTTATGGCTACACCTTC | CASSSPGYGYTF
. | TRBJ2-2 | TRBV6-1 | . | TGTGCCAGCAGTCCCCGGGCCAACACCGGGGAGCTGTTTTTT | CASSPRANTGELFF
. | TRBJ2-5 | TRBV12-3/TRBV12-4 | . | TGTGCCAGCAGTTCACTCGGGGGTGGTAAGACCCAGTACTTC | CASSSLGGGKTQYF
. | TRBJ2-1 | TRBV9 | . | TGTGCCAGCAGCGTGGGCATCTCTAGCTCCTACAATGAGCAGTTCTTC | CASSVGISSSYNEQFF
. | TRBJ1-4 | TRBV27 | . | TGTGCCAGCACGGTTAGTGCAACTAATGAAAAACTGTTTTTT | CASTVSATNEKLFF
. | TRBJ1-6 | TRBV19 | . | TGTGCCAGTAGAGAGGTCGCAGGGAGTAATTCACCCCTCCACTTT | CASREVAGSNSPLHF
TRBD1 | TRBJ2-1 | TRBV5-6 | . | TGTGCCAGCAGTTCAGGGGGCACCTCCTACAATGAGCAGTTCTTC | CASSSGGTSYNEQFF
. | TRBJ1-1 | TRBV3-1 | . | TGTGCCAGCAGCCAACTTGGGCAGCCTGAAGCTTTCTTT | CASSQLGQPEAFF
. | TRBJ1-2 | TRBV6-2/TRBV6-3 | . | TGTGCCAGCAGTGAACAGGGACTCTTGACCTTC | CASSEQGLLTF
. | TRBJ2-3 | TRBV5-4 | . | TGTGCCAGCAGCTTGGAGGCGGTGGATACGCAGTATTTT | CASSLEAVDTQYF
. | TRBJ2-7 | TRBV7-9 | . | TGTGCCAGCAGCGCCCCGGGAGGGACAGGGTCCAACGAGCAGTACTTC | CASSAPGGTGSNEQYF
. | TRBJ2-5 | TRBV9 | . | TGTGCCAGCAGCTGGGACTCGAAGCAAGAGACCCAGTACTTC | CASSWDSKQETQYF
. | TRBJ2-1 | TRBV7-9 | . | TGTGCCAGCAGCTTCGTATTAGGGGCCTTCTACAATGAGCAGTTCTTC | CASSFVLGAFYNEQFF
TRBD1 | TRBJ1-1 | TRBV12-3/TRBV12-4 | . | TGTGCCAGCAGTAATCGACAGGGCGAGAACACTGAAGCTTTCTTT | CASSNRQGENTEAFF
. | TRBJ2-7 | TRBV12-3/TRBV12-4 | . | TGTGCCAGCAGTTTAAGTGGCGACTACGAGCAGTACTTC | CASSLSGDYEQYF
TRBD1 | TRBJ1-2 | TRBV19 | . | TGTGCCAGTAGTCGAACAGGGGAGAGCTATGGCTACACCTTC | CASSRTGESYGYTF
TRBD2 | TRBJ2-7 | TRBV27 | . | TGTGCCAGCAGTCTACTAGCGGGGGACCGGGGAGAGCAGTACTTC | CASSLLAGDRGEQYF
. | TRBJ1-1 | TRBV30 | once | TGTGCCTGGAGTCCGGACCGGAACACTGAAGCTTTCTTT | CAWSPDRNTEAFF
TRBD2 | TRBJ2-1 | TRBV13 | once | TGTGCCAGCAGCCGGAAATTTCTAGCGGGGCCCGGGGGTGAGCAGTTCTTC | CASSRKFLAGPGGEQFF
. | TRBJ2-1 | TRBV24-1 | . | TGTGCCACCAGTGGGCAGGACCCTTACAATGAGCAGTTCTTC | CATSGQDPYNEQFF
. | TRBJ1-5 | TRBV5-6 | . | TGTGCCAGCAGCTTGGCGGGGTTGAGCAATCAGCCCCAGCATTTT | CASSLAGLSNQPQHF
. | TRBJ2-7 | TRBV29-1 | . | TGCAGCGTGGGGGAAGGGGTTTACGAGCAGTACTTC | CSVGEGVYEQYF
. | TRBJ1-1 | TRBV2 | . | TGTGCCAGTTCCCGGGACATCAACACTGAAGCTTTCTTT | CASSRDINTEAFF
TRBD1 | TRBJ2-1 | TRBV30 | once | TGTGCCTCAAGCCGGGACAGGGGGTTTAATGAGCAGTTCTTC | CASSRDRGFNEQFF
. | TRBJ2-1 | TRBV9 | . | TGTGCCAGCAGCGTAGGAGCCGAAGGTAATGAGCAGTTCTTC | CASSVGAEGNEQFF
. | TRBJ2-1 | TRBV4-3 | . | TGCGCCAGCAGCCCAGGACAGACCAATGAGCAGTTCTTC | CASSPGQTNEQFF
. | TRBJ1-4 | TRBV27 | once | TGTGCCAGCATCTCACGAGGCGCTAATGAAAAACTGTTTTTT | CASISRGANEKLFF
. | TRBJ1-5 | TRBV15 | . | TGTGCCACCAGCAGAGCCCCCGGGGTCAATCAGCCCCAGCATTTT | CATSRAPGVNQPQHF
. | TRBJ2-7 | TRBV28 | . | TGTGCCAGCAGTTTCTTTCGACAGCTCTCCTACGAGCAGTACTTC | CASSFFRQLSYEQYF
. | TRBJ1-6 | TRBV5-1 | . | TGCGCCAGCAGCTTGGATCGGGCAGTCGATAATTCACCCCTCCACTTT | CASSLDRAVDNSPLHF
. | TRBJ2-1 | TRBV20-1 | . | TGCAGTGCTCCCCGTAGGACCCCGCTCTACAATGAGCAGTTCTTC | CSAPRRTPLYNEQFF
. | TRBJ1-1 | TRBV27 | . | TGTGCCAGCAGCACCGGAGGGTTTTTCCGGGGCACTGAAGCTTTCTTT | CASSTGGFFRGTEAFF
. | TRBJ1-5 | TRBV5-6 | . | TGTGCCAGCAGCTTGGAGAAAGCGAATCAGCCCCAGCATTTT | CASSLEKANQPQHF
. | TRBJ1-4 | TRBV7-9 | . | TGTGCCAGCAGCTCTCCCGCCCGGGGTAGAGAAAAACTGTTTTTT | CASSSPARGREKLFF
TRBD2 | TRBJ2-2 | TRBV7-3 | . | TGTGCCAGCAGCCTGGACACCTCACGGGGGGGCCGGACCGGGGAGCTGTTTTTT | CASSLDTSRGGRTGELFF
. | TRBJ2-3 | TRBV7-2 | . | TGTGCCAGCAGCTTAGACGTGAACACAGATACGCAGTATTTT | CASSLDVNTDTQYF
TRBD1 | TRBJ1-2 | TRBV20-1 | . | TGCAGTGCTAGAAATTTGTCCCCCGGGACAGGTGTCTATGGCTACACCTTC | CSARNLSPGTGVYGYTF
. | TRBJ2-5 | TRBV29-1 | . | TGCAGCGGCCGATTACAGCCGTACCAAGAGACCCAGTACTTC | CSGRLQPYQETQYF
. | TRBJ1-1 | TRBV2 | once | TGTGCCAGCAGTGCTGACATGAACACTGAAGCTTTCTTT | CASSADMNTEAFF
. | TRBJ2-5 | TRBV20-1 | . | TGCAGTGCTACAACCCCGACAGGAAACCAAGAGACCCAGTACTTC | CSATTPTGNQETQYF
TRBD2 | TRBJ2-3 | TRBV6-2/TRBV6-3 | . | TGTGCCAGCAGTAGGGCGGGGGTCACAGATACGCAGTATTTT | CASSRAGVTDTQYF
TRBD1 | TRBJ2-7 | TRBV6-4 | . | TGTGCCAGCAGTGACGGTGACAGGGGGTACGAGCAGTACTTC | CASSDGDRGYEQYF
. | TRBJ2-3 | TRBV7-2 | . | TGTGCCAGCAACTCACTACAGGGTTCGCCAGATACGCAGTATTTT | CASNSLQGSPDTQYF
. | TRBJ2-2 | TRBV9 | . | TGTGCCAGCAGCGTTGCTGTGAACACCGGGGAGCTGTTTTTT | CASSVAVNTGELFF
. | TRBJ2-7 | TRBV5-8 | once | TGTGCCAGCAGCTTTTATACAAGAAACTCCTACGAGCAGTACTTC | CASSFYTRNSYEQYF
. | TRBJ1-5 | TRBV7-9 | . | TGTGCCAGCAGCTACGGGGGGATTGGTCAGCCCCAGCATTTT | CASSYGGIGQPQHF